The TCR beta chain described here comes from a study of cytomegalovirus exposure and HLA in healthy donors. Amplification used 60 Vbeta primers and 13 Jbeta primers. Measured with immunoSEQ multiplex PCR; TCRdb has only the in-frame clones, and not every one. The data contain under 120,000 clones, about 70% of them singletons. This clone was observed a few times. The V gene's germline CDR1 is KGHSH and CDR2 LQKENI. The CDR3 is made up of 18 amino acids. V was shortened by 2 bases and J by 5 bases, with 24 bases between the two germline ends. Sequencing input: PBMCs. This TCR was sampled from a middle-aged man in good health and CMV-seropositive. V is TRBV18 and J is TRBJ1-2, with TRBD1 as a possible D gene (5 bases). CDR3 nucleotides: TGTGCCAGCTCACCAAACGTGGGGGGAACGAGACAGATTTATGGCTACACCTTC. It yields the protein CASSPNVGGTRQIYGYTF.